The sequence of this T cell receptor (beta chain) was determined in a study of T-cell reconstitution after alpha-beta-depleted transplantation in children. The ends were cut back, 3 bases at V and 0 bases at J, with 6 bases in the middle. The CDR3 spans 13 residues. Germline CDR1 is LNHDA and CDR2 is SQIVND (reference sequence). TCRbeta library construction was performed incorporating unique molecular identifiers. TCRdb re-derived calls from the PCR reads in MiXCR, one entry per CDR3 protein. The data contain around 380,000 distinct CDR3 sequences, about 11% of them singletons. Ten or more counts support this clonotype.

The chain couples TRBV19 to TRBJ2-7, with no clear D. The sequence was collected from a human donor who donated a stem cell graft to a child with acute myeloid leukemia. Sample: PBMCs from the stem cell graft donor, taken from the stem cell graft. The CDR3 nucleotides read TGTGCCAGTAGTATGGCAGACTCCTACGAGCAGTACTTC. It codes for CASSMADSYEQYF. The whole variable domain, filled in from reference TRBV19 and TRBJ2-7, reads DGGITQSPKYLFRKEGQNVTLSCEQNLNHDAMYWYRQDPGQGLRLIYYSQIVNDFQKGDIAEGYSVSREKKESFPLTVTSAQKNPTAFYLCASSMADSYEQYFGPGTRLTVT.